This T cell receptor (beta chain) originates from a study of graft-versus-host responses after intestinal transplantation. Study summary: Multivisceral, liver-intestinal, or isolated intestinal transplants were received by the recipients. All recipients got anti-thymocyte globulin induction, then tacrolimus and steroids for approximately 3 years. Study-level results: HvG clone declines early post-transplant were associated with peak circulating GvH levels. Where graft-donor T cell macrochimerism was present, patients had high graft-versus-host to host-versus-graft clonal ratios in allografts.

V lost 6 bases to trimming and J lost 0 bases, with 14 bases between them. Germline CDR1 and CDR2: MNHNS and SASEGT. There are 15 residues in the CDR3. Sequencing was performed with immunoSEQ multiplex PCR; in TCRdb, only in-frame clones are kept and a portion is missing. The data show tens of thousands of clones, about 93% seen once. Turning to this clone: Its antigen is currently unknown.

The receptor comes from a human donor who was the organ donor for an intestinal transplant. The sequenced sample was unstimulated CD8+ T cells sorted from spleen or lymph node cells, obtained before transplant. The chain is built from TRBV6-1 and TRBJ1-2; D is ambiguous. The CDR3 region is CASSRGAEANYGYTF. In nucleotides, the CDR3 is TGTGCCAGCAGCCGAGGAGCGGAAGCTAACTATGGCTACACCTTC.